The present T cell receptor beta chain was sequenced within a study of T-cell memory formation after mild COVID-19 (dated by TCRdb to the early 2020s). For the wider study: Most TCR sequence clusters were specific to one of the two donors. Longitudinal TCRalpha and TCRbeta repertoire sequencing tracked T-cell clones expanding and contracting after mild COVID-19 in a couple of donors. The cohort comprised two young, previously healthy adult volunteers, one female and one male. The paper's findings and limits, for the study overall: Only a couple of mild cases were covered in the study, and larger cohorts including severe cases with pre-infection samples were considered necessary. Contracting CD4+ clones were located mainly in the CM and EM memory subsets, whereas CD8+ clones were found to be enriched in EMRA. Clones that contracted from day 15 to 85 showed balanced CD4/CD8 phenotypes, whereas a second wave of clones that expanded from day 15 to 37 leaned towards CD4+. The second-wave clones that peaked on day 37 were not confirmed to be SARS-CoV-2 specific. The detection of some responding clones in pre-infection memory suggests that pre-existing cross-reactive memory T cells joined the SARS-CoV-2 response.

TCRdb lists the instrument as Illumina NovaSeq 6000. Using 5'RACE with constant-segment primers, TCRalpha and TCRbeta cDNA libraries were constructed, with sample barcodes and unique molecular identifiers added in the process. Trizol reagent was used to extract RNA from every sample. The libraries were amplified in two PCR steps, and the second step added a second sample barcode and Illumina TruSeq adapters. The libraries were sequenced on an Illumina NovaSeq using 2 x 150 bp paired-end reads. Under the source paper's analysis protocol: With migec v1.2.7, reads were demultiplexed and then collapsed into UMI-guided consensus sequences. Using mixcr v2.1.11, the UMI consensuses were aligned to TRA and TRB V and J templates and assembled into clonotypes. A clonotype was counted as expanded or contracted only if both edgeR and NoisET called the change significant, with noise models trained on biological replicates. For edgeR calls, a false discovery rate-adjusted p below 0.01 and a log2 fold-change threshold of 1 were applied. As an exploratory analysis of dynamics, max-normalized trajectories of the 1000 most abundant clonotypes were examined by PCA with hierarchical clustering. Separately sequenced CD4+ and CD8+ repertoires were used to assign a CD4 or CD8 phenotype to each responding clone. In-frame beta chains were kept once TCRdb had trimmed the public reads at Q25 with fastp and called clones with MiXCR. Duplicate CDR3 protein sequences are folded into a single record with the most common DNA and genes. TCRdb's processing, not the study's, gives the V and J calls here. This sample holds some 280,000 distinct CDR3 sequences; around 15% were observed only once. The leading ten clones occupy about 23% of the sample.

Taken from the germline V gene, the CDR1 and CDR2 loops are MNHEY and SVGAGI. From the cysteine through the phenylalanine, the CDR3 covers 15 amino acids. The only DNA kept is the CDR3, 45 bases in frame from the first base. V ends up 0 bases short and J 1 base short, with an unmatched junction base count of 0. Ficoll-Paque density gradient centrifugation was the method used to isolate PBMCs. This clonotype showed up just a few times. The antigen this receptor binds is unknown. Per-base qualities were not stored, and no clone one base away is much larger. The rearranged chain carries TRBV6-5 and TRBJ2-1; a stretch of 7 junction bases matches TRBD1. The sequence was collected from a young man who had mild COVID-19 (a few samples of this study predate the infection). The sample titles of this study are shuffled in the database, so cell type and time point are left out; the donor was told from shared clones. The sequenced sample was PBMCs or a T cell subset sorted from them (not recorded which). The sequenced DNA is TGTGCCAGCAGTTACTCGGGACAGTCCTACAATGAGCAGTTCTTC. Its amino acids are CASSYSGQSYNEQFF.